The entry below describes one TCR beta chain. The data were obtained in a study of blood T cells in healthy people across ages. V was pared by 0 bases and J by 5 bases, with 13 bases between. Germline CDR1 LGHNA, CDR2 YSLEER. The CDR3 is 16 amino acids. Next came a second PCR, run for roughly 6 to 11 cycles, which used a sample-barcoded 5' primer along with a J-beta primer mix. TCRdb re-called the 5' RACE reads through MiXCR, storing one row per CDR3 protein. The sample lists roughly 800,000 distinct CDR3 sequences; 58% were seen once. The TCR sequence derives from a man younger than 40 in good health. This chain links TRBV4-3 with TRBJ1-4, with D possibly matching TRBD1 (5 bases). Sequencing was performed on blood. CDR3 nucleotide sequence: TGCGCCAGCAGCCAAGATGGCAACAGGTTAAATGAAAAACTGTTTTTT. It codes for CASSQDGNRLNEKLFF.